This TCR beta chain was sequenced during a study of blood T cells in healthy people across ages. This clonotype has only a few counts. The germline CDR1 and CDR2 sequences are SGHNT and YYREEE (reference sequence). CDR3 length: 14 amino acids. Trimming left V 4 bases short and J 2 bases short, with 10 bases between. Combining a sample-barcoded 5' primer with a J-beta primer mix, a second PCR ran for 7 to 11 cycles. TCRdb reprocessed the 5' RACE reads with MiXCR, giving one entry per CDR3 protein. The data contain 1 million to 1.2 million distinct CDR3 sequences, approximately 38% of them singletons. The chain couples TRBV5-4 to TRBJ2-1; D not certain. Sequences were obtained from blood. The source of this sequence is a man younger than 30 in good health. The CDR3 DNA sequence: TGTGCCAGCAGCGTGATATCCGCCTACAATGAGCAGTTCTTC. It is translated as CASSVISAYNEQFF.